This T cell receptor (beta chain) emerged from a study of blood T cells in healthy people across ages. As regards this clonotype: Its antigen is currently unknown.

From germline, CDR1 is MNHEY and CDR2 SMNVEV (reference sequence). The CDR3 consists of 15 residues. Study-wide results and limits: Diversity estimated from one million T cells was considered an underestimate. Roughly linear declines in TCR beta diversity per million T cells occurred with age.

The second PCR ran about 7 to 12 cycles with a sample-barcoded 5' primer and J-beta primers. The yield of each sample was at least 2.5 million CDR3-containing paired-end reads. TCRdb passed the 5' RACE reads through MiXCR, listing each CDR3 protein once. In the table there are fewer than 1,000,000 distinct CDR3 sequences, 40% to 50% of which are singletons. Every sample had a minimum of 7 million PBMCs isolated. The chain uses TRBV27 and TRBJ1-1; a possible D gene is TRBD1 (5 bases). The clonotype originates from a man aged 55-75 years in good health. Specimen: blood. CDR3 sequence reads: CATSSSGIMNTEAFF. As DNA, the CDR3 is TGTGCAACCTCATCCTCAGGGATCATGAACACTGAAGCTTTCTTT.